This entry lists 11 T cell receptor beta chains sequenced from one sample in a study of CD8+CD57+ T cells in acquired aplastic anemia. Both TCR beta VDJ combination and CDR3 sequence profiling were carried out. Genomic DNA was the template for this profiling. TCRdb independently ran MiXCR on the reads; one entry per CDR3 protein. The top ten hold 0.8% to 1.1% of the sample, which has under 200,000 distinct CDR3 sequences, 35% to 55% seen once. Sample: sorted CD4+, CD8+, or CD8+CD57+ T cells (not recorded which) from PBMCs. These receptors were obtained from a human donor in good health.

This clonotype was picked up many times. The chain couples TRBV20-1 to TRBJ2-7; tentative D call: TRBD2 (6 bases). The V gene's germline CDR1 is DFQATT and CDR2 SNEGSKA (reference sequence). The V and J ends lost 6 bases and 3 bases respectively, with 15 bases between them. The CDR3 is 13 residues long. CDR3: CSAQGGIVYEQYF. The CDR3 coding sequence is TGCAGTGCCCAGGGAGGCATAGTCTACGAGCAGTACTTC.

V usage is TRBV25-1 and J usage is TRBJ1-2, with D hard to call. The CDR3 loop spans 17 amino acids. V was cut by 2 bases and J by 0 bases, with 16 bases left in between. Germline values: CDR1 MGHDK, CDR2 SYGVNS. The CDR3 is CASSEPQFLCANYGYTF. The DNA for the CDR3 is TGTGCCAGCAGTGAACCTCAATTCTTATGTGCTAACTATGGCTACACCTTC.

The sample holds many counts of this clonotype. The chain links TRBV12-3 or TRBV12-4 to TRBJ2-7; D possibly matches TRBD1 or TRBD2 (5 bases each). The CDR3 consists of 15 residues. Trimming took off 5 bases at V and 3 bases at J, with 17 bases between the two ends. CDR3 DNA sequence: TGTGCCAGCAGTCGCTCCGGGGCCTTAAACTACGAGCAGTACTTC. It codes for CASSRSGALNYEQYF.

This clonotype was observed many times. The chain couples TRBV19 to TRBJ2-1, with 8 bases aligning to TRBD1. Germline CDR1 and CDR2: LNHDA and SQIVND (reference sequence). CDR3 size: 15 residues. Trimming took 4 bases from V and 4 from J; bases not matched to a gene: 6. The CDR3 coding sequence is TGTGCCAGTAGTAGGGGGACAGGATTATACAATGAGCAGTTCTTC. Its protein product is CASSRGTGLYNEQFF.

This clonotype came up many times. This chain uses TRBV6-5 with TRBJ2-7; 7 bases match TRBD1. Looked up from germline, CDR1 is MNHEY and CDR2 is SVGAGI. The CDR3 is 15 amino acids. V shed 0 bases and J 2 bases; nucleotides not matched to a gene: 4. The DNA for the CDR3 is TGTGCCAGCAGTTACTCGAGAGGGGGCCCCTACGAGCAGTACTTC. Translation gives CASSYSRGGPYEQYF.

This clonotype was detected ten times or more. The chain recombines TRBV30 with TRBJ1-2; D might be TRBD1 (5 bases). The CDR3 contains 12 residues. The germline V gene encodes CDR1 GTSNPN and CDR2 SVGIG (reference sequence). Trimming shortened V by 5 bases and J by 2 bases, and 9 bases separated the two germline ends. The CDR3 nucleotides read TGTGCCTGGGGGACGGGGAACTATGGCTACACCTTC. Translation gives CAWGTGNYGYTF.

This clonotype occurred a few times. The CDR3 DNA reads TGTGCCAGCAGGTCCTTCGGGGCTTATAATGAAAAACTGTTTTTT. It yields the protein CASRSFGAYNEKLFF. V usage is TRBV5-6 and J usage is TRBJ1-4, with a weak D call TRBD1 (5 bases). Germline CDR1 is SGHDT and CDR2 is YYEEEE. The CDR3 sequence is 15 residues long. V lost 5 bases to trimming and J lost 4 bases, with 15 bases between them.

At least ten counts were recorded for this clonotype. The chain has TRBV9 and TRBJ1-2, with D tentatively TRBD1 (5 bases). CDR3 size: 14 residues. The germline gives CDR1 SGDLS, CDR2 YYNGEE. With 4 bases removed from V and 4 bases from J, the gap between germline ends came to 14 bases. Here the CDR3 reads CASSRSGTSYGYTF. The CDR3 bases are TGTGCCAGCAGCCGATCCGGGACCTCCTATGGCTACACCTTC.

The chain is built from TRBV12-3 or TRBV12-4 and TRBJ1-2; tentatively, D is TRBD1 (5 bases). V lost 3 bases to trimming and J lost 7 bases, with 9 bases between them. The CDR3 is 12 amino acids. CDR3 nucleotides: TGTGCCAGCAGTTTCGAGGGGTCTGGCTACACCTTC. It yields the protein CASSFEGSGYTF.

This clonotype was counted a single time. This sequence joins TRBV14 and TRBJ2-2; D possibly uses TRBD1 or TRBD2 (5 bases each). Germline V lookup: CDR1 SGHDN, CDR2 FVKESK. This CDR3 has 21 amino acids. V lost 4 bases, J lost 5 bases, and 32 bases lay in between. The CDR3 region has the DNA TGTGCCAGCAGCCCCAAGAGGGGCGTTGGGGCATCGAACCGGCGGACCGGGGAGCTGTTTTTT. Its protein is CASSPKRGVGASNRRTGELFF.

With regard to this clonotype: A single base separates this from a much larger clone, so it may be a read error. The chain joins TRBV6-2 or TRBV6-3 to TRBJ1-2; D unclear. Trimming took off 2 bases at V and 0 bases at J, with 13 bases between the two ends. This CDR3 has 16 residues. Germline assignment: CDR1 MNHEY and CDR2 SVGEGT. This CDR3 is CASSYDGPRANYGYTF. The CDR3 nucleotides are TGTGCCAGCAGTTACGACGGCCCGCGCGCTAACTATGGCTACACCTTC.